Below are 9 T cell receptor beta chains sequenced from a single sample in a study of blood T cell repertoires in COVID-19. Sequencing used immunoSEQ multiplex PCR; TCRdb keeps in-frame clones, though not all of them. The table shows some 75,000 clones, with 80% occurring only once. The sample consisted of peripheral blood. The source of these receptors is a man aged 50 to 60 with COVID-19, enrolled during active disease.

CDR3 residues: CATSDFGGTTNEQFF. DNA for the CDR3: TGTGCCACCAGTGATTTTGGGGGGACTACCAATGAGCAGTTCTTC. The chain couples TRBV24-1 to TRBJ2-1, with 7 bases aligning to TRBD2. The CDR3 consists of 15 residues. CDR1 and CDR2 from the germline V gene are KGHDR and SFDVKD. Trimming took 1 base from V and 6 from J; bases not matched to a gene: 5.

The chain uses TRBV28 and TRBJ2-2; possibly TRBD2 for D (5 bases). This CDR3 contains 13 residues. Germline V gene sequence: CDR1 MDHEN, CDR2 SYDVKM. V lost 6 bases, J lost 2 bases, and 7 bases lay in between. DNA for the CDR3: TGTGCCAGCAGAGGGAGCAACACCGGGGAGCTGTTTTTT. This codes for CASRGSNTGELFF. Supplemented by reference TRBV28 and TRBJ2-2, the full variable domain reads DVKVTQSSRYLVKRTGEKVFLECVQDMDHENMFWYRQDPGLGLRLIYFSYDVKMKEKGDIPEGYSVSREKKERFSLILESASTNQTSMYLCASRGSNTGELFFGEGSRLTVL.

The rearrangement links TRBV6-5 to TRBJ1-1; D perhaps matches TRBD1 (6 bases). The CDR3 extends over 13 amino acids. Germline CDR1 and CDR2: MNHEY and SVGAGI. The V end was cut by 4 bases, the J end by 5 bases, with 11 bases between. CDR3 bases: TGTGCCAGCAGTTCTTCCAGGGGTACTGAAGCTTTCTTT. This gives the protein CASSSSRGTEAFF.

The genes are TRBV7-9 and TRBJ1-1, with D uncertain. There are 14 residues in the CDR3. Trimming removed 3 bases from V and 6 bases from J, with 14 bases in between. Germline CDR1 and CDR2: SEHNR and FQNEAQ (reference sequence). The CDR3 DNA reads TGTGCCAGCAGCTTTAGTCTCCCAACCGCTGAAGCTTTCTTT. It specifies CASSFSLPTAEAFF.

The chain links TRBV19 to TRBJ1-1; D is unclear. The length of the CDR3 is 13 residues. Per germline, CDR1 LNHDA and CDR2 SQIVND (reference sequence). Trimming stripped 3 bases from V and 0 bases from J, with 5 bases between. This chain's CDR3 is CASSMSVNTEAFF. The CDR3 DNA follows: TGTGCCAGTAGTATGTCGGTGAACACTGAAGCTTTCTTT.

The chain has TRBV30 and TRBJ2-7; 12 bases are a match to TRBD2. V was clipped by 3 bases and J by 4 bases; unmatched bases: 10. The germline V gene encodes CDR1 GTSNPN and CDR2 SVGIG (reference sequence). This CDR3 has 16 amino acids. CDR3 sequence reads: CAWRARQTSGSYEQYF. CDR3 coding DNA: TGTGCCTGGAGGGCCCGACAGACTAGCGGGAGTTACGAGCAGTACTTC.

V is TRBV3-1 (or the pseudogene TRBV3-2) and J is TRBJ1-6, with D perhaps TRBD1 (5 bases). Germline V gives CDR1 LGHDT, CDR2 YNNKEL (reference sequence). This CDR3 contains 15 residues. Trimming removed 1 base from V and 3 bases from J, with 7 bases in between. The chain's CDR3 is CASSQVDNYNSPLHF. The CDR3 nucleotides are TGTGCCAGCAGCCAAGTGGACAACTATAATTCACCCCTCCACTTT.

The chain recombines TRBV5-6 with TRBJ1-5; tentatively, D is TRBD1 (6 bases). Trimming pared 0 bases from V and 4 bases from J, leaving 8 bases between. Germline V CDR1 and CDR2: SGHDT, YYEEEE. The CDR3 extends over 14 amino acids. CDR3 sequence: CASSLGRGNQPQHF. The CDR3 DNA reads as TGTGCCAGCAGCTTGGGCAGGGGTAATCAGCCCCAGCATTTT.

The chain links TRBV3-1 (or the pseudogene TRBV3-2) to TRBJ2-5; TRBD2 might be the D (5 bases). Trimming pared 2 bases from V and 5 bases from J, leaving 27 bases between. Looked up from germline, CDR1 is LGHDT and CDR2 is YNNKEL (reference sequence). The length of the CDR3 is 19 residues. The CDR3 DNA reads TGTGCCAGCAGCCAATTCCCCAACCCAAAAGGTAAGCCGGGGGAGACCCAGTACTTC. Translating it yields CASSQFPNPKGKPGETQYF.